These T cell receptor beta chains were read from a single sample in a study of early T cells in non-severe SARS-CoV-2 infection. From the 5' RACE reads, TCRdb called clonotypes with MiXCR, one entry per CDR3 protein. The table has tens of thousands of distinct CDR3 sequences, about 3.7% seen once. The sequenced sample was whole blood. All receptors derive from an adult who was a healthcare worker with PCR-confirmed SARS-CoV-2 infection or an uninfected control (not recorded which). CDR3s include the opening cysteine and the closing phenylalanine or tryptophan. The order of the fields is clone size, V gene, D gene, J gene, CDR3 DNA, CDR3 protein. A D gene is named only where the DNA matches it firmly. Size tells how often a clone was seen (once, few, many) or the class of an expanded clone, and some rows leave it out.

>many|TRBV28|NA|TRBJ2-6
TGTGCCAGCAGTCTACGCCTCTCTGGGGCCAACGTCCTGACTTTC
CASSLRLSGANVLTF
>NA|TRBV3-1|NA|TRBJ2-5
TGTGCCAGCAGCCAAGATTGGGGCGGGACCCAAGAGACCCAGTACTTC
CASSQDWGGTQETQYF
>few|TRBV30|NA|TRBJ1-1
TGTGCCGGAACAACTCACAGGCCTGAAGCTTTCTTT
CAGTTHRPEAFF
>few|TRBV20-1|TRBD2|TRBJ2-2
TGCAGTGCTAGGGCTCCGGCGGGAGGGCCGGCAGGCGGGGAGCTGTTTTTT
CSARAPAGGPAGGELFF
>many|TRBV7-9|NA|TRBJ1-1
TGTGCCAGCAGCGCCAGGGGAGAAAATGAAGCTTTCTTT
CASSARGENEAFF
>medium-sized|TRBV9|TRBD1|TRBJ1-1
TGTGCCAGCAGCGTAGCCCCCGGGACAGGGGGCTCGAGCACTGAAGCTTTCTTT
CASSVAPGTGGSSTEAFF
>NA|TRBV5-1|TRBD1|TRBJ2-2
TGCGCCAGCAGCTTGGTTGGACAGGGGACCGGGGAGCTGTTTTTT
CASSLVGQGTGELFF
>many|TRBV7-9|NA|TRBJ2-5
TGTGCCAGCAGCTGGGGGACCACGTACCAAGAGACCCAGTACTTC
CASSWGTTYQETQYF
>many|TRBV3-1|NA|TRBJ1-5
TGTGCCAGCAGCCGGGCCAAGGGGAATCAGCCCCAGCATTTT
CASSRAKGNQPQHF
>many|TRBV6-6|TRBD1|TRBJ1-1
TGTGCCAGCCAGGGGGTGTTTAACACTGAAGCTTTCTTT
CASQGVFNTEAFF
>many|TRBV4-3|NA|TRBJ1-6
TGCGCCAGCAGCCAAGCCGTAGGGGCCCCGGGTTCACCCCTCCACTTT
CASSQAVGAPGSPLHF
>few|TRBV6-5|TRBD1|TRBJ2-7
TGTGCCAGCAGTTACGCAAGCCGGGACAGGGGAATTTCCTACGAGCAGTACTTC
CASSYASRDRGISYEQYF
>NA|TRBV12-3/TRBV12-4|TRBD1|TRBJ1-2
TGTGCCAGCAGTCCCAAGACAGGGCCCTATGGCTACACCTTC
CASSPKTGPYGYTF
>many|TRBV5-1|NA|TRBJ2-3
TGCGCCAGCAGCCCCAGCACAGATACGCAGTATTTT
CASSPSTDTQYF
>many|TRBV12-5|TRBD2|TRBJ2-1
TGTGCTAGTGGTTTAAGCGGGGGGGACAATGAGCAGTTCTTC
CASGLSGGDNEQFF
>many|TRBV5-4|NA|TRBJ1-1
TGTGCCAGCAGCTTGGAGGGCGCCGGTGAAGCTTTCTTT
CASSLEGAGEAFF
>many|TRBV9|NA|TRBJ2-1
TGTGCCAGCAGCGTAGGTTCGGGAAATGAGCAGTTCTTC
CASSVGSGNEQFF
>few|TRBV6-2/TRBV6-3|NA|TRBJ2-7
TGTGCCAGCAGTTATAGTCTGGGGCTCGGGGAAACGGCCTACGAGCAGTACTTC
CASSYSLGLGETAYEQYF
>many|TRBV7-9|TRBD1|TRBJ1-2
TGTGCCAGCAGCTTAGCAGGGGGCGCGGGCTACACCTTC
CASSLAGGAGYTF
>many|TRBV27|NA|TRBJ1-3
TGTGCCAGCAGTGCAGGAGGGGCCGGAAACACCATATATTTT
CASSAGGAGNTIYF
>many|TRBV12-2|NA|TRBJ2-5
TGTGCAAGTCGCTTGAAGGGGGAGACCCAGTACTTC
CASRLKGETQYF
>many|TRBV11-2|NA|TRBJ1-1
TGTGCCAGCAGCTTAGATCTGACAGAAGCTTTCTTT
CASSLDLTEAFF
>many|TRBV5-1|TRBD1|TRBJ2-7
TGCGCCAGCAGCTTTCAAGGGACAGGGTTCTACGAGCAGTACTTC
CASSFQGTGFYEQYF
>many|TRBV28|TRBD1|TRBJ2-7
TGTGCCAGCACTTCACCTTGGGGGCAGGGGGCTAAGTACGAGCAGTACTTC
CASTSPWGQGAKYEQYF
>NA|TRBV5-5|TRBD1|TRBJ2-7
TGTGCCAGCAGCGGGACAGGGGCGCCCAACGAGCAGTACTTC
CASSGTGAPNEQYF
>medium-sized|TRBV5-5|TRBD1|TRBJ1-2
TGTGCCAGCAGCCTAGGGACAGGACATGGCTACACCTTC
CASSLGTGHGYTF
>many|TRBV18|NA|TRBJ1-1
TGTGCCAGCTCACCACCGGACAGCGTGTACACTGAAGCTTTCTTT
CASSPPDSVYTEAFF
>many|TRBV10-3|NA|TRBJ2-1
TGTGCCATCAGTGATCCAGCTCAGGAGCAGTTCTTC
CAISDPAQEQFF
>many|TRBV27|NA|TRBJ2-6
TGTGCCAGCAGTGCCAGGGCGGGGGCCAACGTCCTGACTTTC
CASSARAGANVLTF
>many|TRBV24-1|TRBD2|TRBJ2-2
TGTGCCACCAGTGAGGCTAGCGGCCTAAGGGAGCTGTTTTTT
CATSEASGLRELFF
>many|TRBV19|NA|TRBJ2-6
TGTGCCAGTAGTAAGGACCATAGCTCTGGGGCCAACGTCCTGACTTTC
CASSKDHSSGANVLTF
>many|TRBV3-1|TRBD1|TRBJ1-3
TGTGCCAGCAGCCAAGGCTCCACAAGGGGGCCTGGAAACACCATATATTTT
CASSQGSTRGPGNTIYF
>NA|TRBV9|NA|TRBJ1-1
TGTGCCAGCAGCGTAGCTACCCTACCCGCTTTCTTT
CASSVATLPAFF
>NA|TRBV11-2|NA|TRBJ2-1
TGTGCCAGCAGCTTGACCGGCGAGGGCAATGAGCAGTTCTTC
CASSLTGEGNEQFF
>medium-sized|TRBV6-5|NA|TRBJ1-1
TGTGCCAGCACCAAGGGGCCCGGGGGATTTAAAGCTTTCTTT
CASTKGPGGFKAFF
>many|TRBV5-1|TRBD1|TRBJ1-2
TGCGCCAGCAGCTTGGATACAGGGGGCTATGGCTACACCTTC
CASSLDTGGYGYTF
>many|TRBV20-1|NA|TRBJ1-5
TGCAGTGCTCCAGGGGCCCCCGGGCAGCCCCAGCATTTT
CSAPGAPGQPQHF
>many|TRBV27|TRBD1|TRBJ2-7
TGTGCCAGTGCAAAGGACAGGGGTTTGTACGAGCAGTACTTC
CASAKDRGLYEQYF
>few|TRBV6-5|NA|TRBJ2-2
TGTGCCAGCAGGACTACAGGGATGGGGGAGCTGTTTTTT
CASRTTGMGELFF
>medium-sized|TRBV7-9|NA|TRBJ1-1
TGTGCCAGCAGCTTACCCCAGAAGGCTGAAGCTTTCTTT
CASSLPQKAEAFF
>many|TRBV11-2|NA|TRBJ2-7
TGTGCCAGCAGCTTAGGGACCTACGAGCAGTACTTC
CASSLGTYEQYF
>many|TRBV15|TRBD1|TRBJ2-5
TGTGCCACCAGCAGAGGCTTCACTGACAGGGCCCAAGAGACCCAGTACTTC
CATSRGFTDRAQETQYF
>medium-sized|TRBV20-1|TRBD2|TRBJ2-3
TGCAGTGCTCCCGGGACTAGCGGGGATGGAGATACGCAGTATTTT
CSAPGTSGDGDTQYF
>many|TRBV20-1|NA|TRBJ2-3
TGCAGTGCTTCGAAGCTGGATACGCAGTATTTT
CSASKLDTQYF
>many|TRBV29-1|TRBD1|TRBJ1-1
TGCAGCTTCCTGACAGGGAAGTTGGCTTTCTTT
CSFLTGKLAFF
>many|TRBV29-1|NA|TRBJ2-7
TGCAGCGGCTCGAGGGAACGCGAGCAGTACTTC
CSGSREREQYF
>many|TRBV27|NA|TRBJ2-7
TGTGCCAGCAGTGGGGGGCCTAGGCAGTACTTC
CASSGGPRQYF
>many|TRBV19|TRBD1|TRBJ2-7
TGTGCCAGTTCCGGGACAGGTTTTTACGAGCAGTACTTC
CASSGTGFYEQYF
>medium-sized|TRBV29-1|TRBD1|TRBJ2-7
TGCAGCGCCGGACAGGGCAACGAGCAGTACTTC
CSAGQGNEQYF
>many|TRBV11-2|NA|TRBJ2-5
TGTGCCACCAGGGGGGTGTACCAAGAGACCCAGTACTTC
CATRGVYQETQYF
>many|TRBV5-5|TRBD2|TRBJ2-1
TGTGCCAGCAGCGTCTTGGGACTAGCGGGAGGGCTGGACAATGAGCAGTTCTTC
CASSVLGLAGGLDNEQFF
>medium-sized|TRBV29-1|TRBD1|TRBJ1-3
TGCAGCGTTGTACAGGGGGCTGGAAACACCATATATTTT
CSVVQGAGNTIYF
>many|TRBV6-1|NA|TRBJ1-2
TGTGCCAGCAGTGAACAGTTCGGGGTTCTCCGGAACTATGGCTACACCTTC
CASSEQFGVLRNYGYTF